This T cell receptor beta chain was recovered during a study of shared clonotypes between healthy human individuals. A note on this clone: What it binds is unknown.

Study-level results: Enrolling few donors narrowed the genetic and exposure-history diversity that was represented. Shared across a few donors were 5% to 6% of the naive CD4 clonotypes.

Several immunoSEQ plates received, in even portions, the genomic DNA of each subset. The data were produced by immunoSEQ multiplex PCR, yet TCRdb's version contains in-frame clones alone and is incomplete. This table holds approximately 2.5 million clones, over 85% found once. Deletions cut 1 base from V and 2 bases from J, with 9 bases between. The CDR3 has 14 amino acids. Germline loops: CDR1 SEHNR, CDR2 FQNEAQ (reference sequence). The rearrangement joins TRBV7-9 to TRBJ2-7; D unresolved. The sequenced sample consisted of naive CD4+ T cells from PBMCs. The subset is: CD45RA+ positively selected. The sequence was collected from a man aged 18 to 30 in good health. Some clones in this sample may be carry-over from other donors' samples. The CDR3 DNA sequence: TGTGCCAGCAGCTTAGGGCAGGCCACCTACGAGCAGTACTTC. It encodes CASSLGQATYEQYF. The variable domain in full, with the rest retrieved from reference TRBV7-9 and TRBJ2-7, is DTGVSQNPRHKITKRGQNVTFRCDPISEHNRLYWYRQTLGQGPEFLTYFQNEAQLEKSRLLSDRFSAERPKGSFSTLEIQRTEQGDSAMYLCASSLGQATYEQYFGPGTRLTVT.